Shown below are 7 T cell receptor beta chains from a single sample sequenced in a study of T-cell reconstitution after alpha-beta-depleted transplantation in children. Construction of the TCRbeta library involved unique molecular identifiers. TCRdb redid the calling of the PCR reads with MiXCR, one entry per CDR3 protein. This table has 100,000 or so distinct CDR3 sequences, 15% to 19% appearing once. The material sequenced was PBMCs, mostly from graft donor cells, taken 180 days after TCRalphabeta/CD19-depleted stem cell transplant. The receptors were sampled from a male patient aged 2 to 9 who had a stem cell transplant for acute lymphoblastic leukemia, so the T cells may come from the graft donor.

This clonotype was picked up a small number of times. V usage is TRBV4-1 and J usage is TRBJ1-1; D possibly corresponds to TRBD1 (5 bases). V was shortened by 2 bases and J by 7 bases, with 8 bases between the two germline ends. CDR1 and CDR2 (germline): MGHRA, YSYEKL. This CDR3 contains 12 residues. CDR3 sequence (DNA): TGCGCCAGCAGCCAACCCGACAGTGAAGCTTTCTTT. It translates to CASSQPDSEAFF.

This clonotype was seen more than once but under ten times. This chain connects TRBV2 to TRBJ1-2; D ambiguous. Germline CDR1 is SNHLY and CDR2 is FYNNEI. With 5 bases removed from V and 5 bases from J, the gap between germline ends came to 15 bases. This CDR3 comprises 14 residues. The CDR3 coding sequence is TGTGCCAGCAGTCGGAGTTCATCCCCTTATGGCTACACCTTC. Its translation: CASSRSSSPYGYTF.

This sequence joins TRBV29-1 and TRBJ2-5; 9 bases match TRBD2. The germline gives CDR1 SQVTM, CDR2 ANQGSEA. The CDR3 covers 15 residues. V dropped 3 bases and J dropped 1; count of bases not matched to a gene: 6. The CDR3, as DNA: TGCAGCGTTGAGGTAGCGGGAGCTTTCCAAGAGACCCAGTACTTC. Translation gives CSVEVAGAFQETQYF.

V gene TRBV6-5 combines with J gene TRBJ2-1; D unresolved. The CDR3 has 12 residues. Per germline, CDR1 MNHEY and CDR2 SVGAGI. Trimming cost V 0 bases and J 7 bases, with 4 bases left between them. The DNA for the CDR3 is TGTGCCAGCAGTTACTCGGGGAATGAGCAGTTCTTC. Translation: CASSYSGNEQFF.

The J gene is TRBJ2-2, the V gene TRBV2; no reliable D call. The germline V gene has CDR1 SNHLY and CDR2 FYNNEI. The V end lost 2 bases, the J end lost 7 bases, and 8 bases lay between the germline ends. The CDR3 contains 13 residues. The CDR3 sequence: CASSETDHGELFF. The CDR3, as DNA: TGTGCCAGCAGTGAAACGGACCACGGGGAGCTGTTTTTT.

This clonotype was seen a few times. V usage is TRBV5-6 and J usage is TRBJ2-7; 7 bases are a match to TRBD1. V lost 4 bases and J lost 3; bases outside the gene matches: 4. The CDR3 sequence is 13 residues long. The V gene's germline CDR1 is SGHDT and CDR2 YYEEEE. This CDR3 reads CASSPTGIYEQYF. CDR3 bases: TGTGCCAGCAGCCCGACAGGGATCTACGAGCAGTACTTC.

This clonotype turned up a few times. The chain's CDR3 is CASSLRTGSTDEQYF. CDR3 nucleotides: TGCGCCAGCAGCTTGAGGACAGGGTCTACAGACGAGCAGTACTTC. This sequence joins TRBV5-1 and TRBJ2-7, with TRBD1 identical over 8 bases. The germline gives CDR1 SGHRS, CDR2 YFSETQ. Germline trimming cut 1 base from V and 5 bases from J; bases unmatched to any gene: 8. There are 15 residues in the CDR3.